This is a list of T cell receptor beta chains from one sample in a study of shared clonotypes between healthy human individuals. Libraries were prepared by immunoSEQ multiplex PCR; TCRdb keeps only in-frame clonotypes and omits some of them. The sample has just over 2,000,000 clones, around 95% seen once. The sequenced sample consisted of naive CD4+ T cells sorted from blood. The receptors were sampled from a man aged 18 to 29 in good health. The CDR3 runs from the conserved cysteine through the conserved F or W. The D gene is left open where the match is weak. Size tells how often a clone was seen (once, few, many) or the class of an expanded clone, and some rows leave it out.

d_gene | abundance | j_gene | v_gene | CDR3aa | CDR3nt
. | once | TRBJ2-7 | TRBV11-2 | CASSLYPGNEQYF | TGTGCCAGCAGCTTATACCCAGGGAACGAGCAGTACTTC
. | . | TRBJ2-1 | TRBV19 | CASSIDKTSSYNEQFF | TGTGCCAGTAGTATAGATAAGACTAGCTCCTACAATGAGCAGTTCTTC
. | . | TRBJ2-7 | TRBV13 | CASSWGQASSYEQYF | TGTGCCAGCAGCTGGGGACAAGCGAGCTCCTACGAGCAGTACTTC
TRBD1 | . | TRBJ2-7 | TRBV5-4 | CASSKTGQGDEQYF | TGTGCCAGCAGCAAAACGGGACAGGGTGACGAGCAGTACTTC
. | . | TRBJ1-4 | TRBV4-3 | CASSQDLVTTNEKLFF | TGCGCCAGCAGCCAAGATTTAGTGACAACTAATGAAAAACTGTTTTTT
TRBD2 | once | TRBJ2-4 | TRBV12-5 | CASGLDSSGRVYPDF | TGTGCTAGTGGTTTGGACTCTAGCGGGAGGGTCTACCCAGACTTC
. | once | TRBJ2-4 | TRBV10-3 | CAISEGGQRPPLQYF | TGTGCCATCAGTGAGGGAGGACAGAGGCCCCCCCTTCAGTACTTC
. | . | TRBJ2-7 | TRBV2 | CASSERAPDEQYF | TGTGCCAGCAGTGAAAGGGCCCCGGACGAGCAGTACTTC
. | . | TRBJ2-3 | TRBV5-4 | CASSRDPSTDTQYF | TGTGCCAGCAGCAGGGATCCTAGCACAGATACGCAGTATTTT
TRBD1 | . | TRBJ2-5 | TRBV11-2 | CASSSSDRGAQETQYF | TGTGCCAGCAGCTCCTCGGACAGGGGAGCCCAAGAGACCCAGTACTTC
TRBD1 | . | TRBJ2-1 | TRBV10-3 | CAISQGDEQFF | TGTGCCATCAGTCAGGGGGATGAGCAGTTCTTC
. | . | TRBJ2-5 | TRBV12-5 | CASGSGIQETQYF | TGTGCTAGTGGTTCCGGGATCCAAGAGACCCAGTACTTC
. | . | TRBJ1-2 | TRBV25-1 | CASSPGGLDYGYTF | TGTGCCAGCAGTCCGGGGGGGCTTGACTATGGCTACACCTTC
. | . | TRBJ1-1 | TRBV6-4 | CASSVRGGMSTEAFF | TGTGCCAGCAGTGTAAGGGGGGGTATGAGCACTGAAGCTTTCTTT
TRBD1 | . | TRBJ2-5 | TRBV29-1 | CSGRQGLLETQYF | TGCAGCGGGAGACAGGGTTTGTTGGAGACCCAGTACTTC
. | . | TRBJ2-5 | TRBV6-5 | CASRRTPAVQETQYF | TGTGCCAGCAGGAGAACTCCCGCAGTACAAGAGACCCAGTACTTC
. | . | TRBJ2-7 | TRBV9 | CASSVALGIYEQYF | TGTGCCAGCAGCGTAGCTTTAGGGATTTACGAGCAGTACTTC
. | . | TRBJ2-4 | TRBV7-3 | CASSLTSAGGKNIQYF | TGTGCCAGCAGCTTAACGTCTGCAGGCGGCAAAAACATTCAGTACTTC
TRBD1 | . | TRBJ1-2 | TRBV11-2 | CASSIQRTGGAGYTF | TGTGCCAGCAGCATACAAAGGACAGGGGGCGCGGGCTACACCTTC
. | once | TRBJ2-7 | TRBV30 | CAWSVYFGGVLSYEQYF | TGTGCCTGGAGTGTATATTTCGGCGGGGTACTCTCCTACGAGCAGTACTTC
. | . | TRBJ1-4 | TRBV4-2 | CASSRLSGSNEKLFF | TGTGCCAGCAGCCGGCTTTCAGGGTCTAATGAAAAACTGTTTTTT
. | . | TRBJ2-5 | TRBV29-1 | CSVEGIKGETQYF | TGCAGCGTTGAGGGGATCAAAGGCGAGACCCAGTACTTC